Sequencing of this T cell receptor beta chain was carried out in a study of shared clonotypes between healthy human individuals. As for the study in general: For every donor, three CD4 naive, three CD4 memory, two CD8 naive and one CD8 memory plates were used. Study-level results: Generation of non-shared clonotypes was less probable than generation of clonotypes shared by all four donors.

This CDR3 region has 15 residues. CDR1 and CDR2 from the germline V gene are MNHNY and SVGAGI (reference sequence). Trimming took 7 bases from V and 6 from J; bases not matched to a gene: 10. To note about this clone: Antigen specificity is unknown.

The assay was immunoSEQ multiplex PCR, and TCRdb's table has in-frame clones only and misses some. The sample lists around 2.3 million clones, 90% to 96% occurring once. The receptor was derived from a man between 18 and 29 years old in good health. Input material: naive CD4+ T cells sorted from blood. Regarding subset: CD45RA+ positively selected. V is TRBV6-6 and J is TRBJ1-1, with 11 bases fitting TRBD1. CDR3 sequence reads: CASTRSGTGGPEAFF. The DNA for the CDR3 is TGTGCCAGCACCAGATCCGGGACAGGGGGGCCTGAAGCTTTCTTT.